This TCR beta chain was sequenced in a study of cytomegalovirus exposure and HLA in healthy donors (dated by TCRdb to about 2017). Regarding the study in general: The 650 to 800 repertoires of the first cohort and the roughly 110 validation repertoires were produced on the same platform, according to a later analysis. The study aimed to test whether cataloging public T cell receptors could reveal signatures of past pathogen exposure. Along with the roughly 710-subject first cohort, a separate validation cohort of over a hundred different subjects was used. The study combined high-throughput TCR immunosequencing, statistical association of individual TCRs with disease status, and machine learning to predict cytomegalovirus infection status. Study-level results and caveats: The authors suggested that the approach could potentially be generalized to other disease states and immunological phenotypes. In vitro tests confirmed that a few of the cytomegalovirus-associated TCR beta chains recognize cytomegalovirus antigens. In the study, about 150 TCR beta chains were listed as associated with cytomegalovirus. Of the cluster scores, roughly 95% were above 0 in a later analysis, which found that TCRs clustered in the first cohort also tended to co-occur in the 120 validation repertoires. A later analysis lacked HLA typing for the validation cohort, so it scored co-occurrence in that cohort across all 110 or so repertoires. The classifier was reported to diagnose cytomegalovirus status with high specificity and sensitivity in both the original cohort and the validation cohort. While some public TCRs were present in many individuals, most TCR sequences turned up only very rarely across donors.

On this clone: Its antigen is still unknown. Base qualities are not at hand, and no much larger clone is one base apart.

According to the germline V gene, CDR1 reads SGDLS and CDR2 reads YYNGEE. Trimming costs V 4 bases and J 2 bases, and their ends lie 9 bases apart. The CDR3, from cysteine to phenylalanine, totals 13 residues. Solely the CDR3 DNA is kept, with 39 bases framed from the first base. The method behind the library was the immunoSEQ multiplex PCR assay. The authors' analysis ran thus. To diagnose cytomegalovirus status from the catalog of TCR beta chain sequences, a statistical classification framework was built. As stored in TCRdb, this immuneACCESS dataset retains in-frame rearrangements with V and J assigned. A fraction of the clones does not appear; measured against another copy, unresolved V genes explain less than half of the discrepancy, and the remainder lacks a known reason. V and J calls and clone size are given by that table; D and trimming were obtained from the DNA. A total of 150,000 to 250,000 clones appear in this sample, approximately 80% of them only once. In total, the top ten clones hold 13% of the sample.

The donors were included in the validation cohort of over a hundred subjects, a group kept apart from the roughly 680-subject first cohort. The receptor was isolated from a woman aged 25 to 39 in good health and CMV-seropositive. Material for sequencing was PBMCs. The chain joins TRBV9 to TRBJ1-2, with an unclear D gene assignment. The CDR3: CASSTPVNYGYTF. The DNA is TGTGCCAGCAGCACCCCAGTAAACTATGGCTACACCTTC.